This is a list of T cell receptor beta chains from one sample in a study of blood T cells in healthy people across ages. TCRdb re-analysed the 5' RACE reads in MiXCR, keeping a single row per CDR3 protein. The sample consists of 650,000 to 800,000 distinct CDR3 sequences, roughly 44% of them appearing once. Input material: blood. All receptors come from a man in his sixties in good health. Each CDR3 is given with its conserved first and last residue. A D gene is named only where the DNA matches it firmly. A clone size is listed for some rows: how often the clone was seen (once, few, many), or a class if it is expanded.

clone_size | j_call | v_call | d_call | cdr3_length | cdr3_nt | cdr3_aa
few | TRBJ1-2 | TRBV29-1 | NA | 13 | TGCAGCGTTGAAGATGGAGGGGGAGTCGGCTACACCTTC | CSVEDGGGVGYTF
NA | TRBJ2-6 | TRBV6-1 | TRBD2 | 18 | TGTGCCAGCACGTACCTAGCGGGGTTCGTCTCTGGGGCCAACGTCCTGACTTTC | CASTYLAGFVSGANVLTF
NA | TRBJ1-1 | TRBV7-9 | NA | 15 | TGTGCCAGCAGCCCCTCTGGGGGCGCGAGCACTGAAGCTTTCTTT | CASSPSGGASTEAFF
few | TRBJ2-1 | TRBV28 | TRBD2 | 17 | TGTGCCAGCAGTTCTGACTCCTTAGCGGGGGCATACAATGAGCAGTTCTTC | CASSSDSLAGAYNEQFF
once | TRBJ2-5 | TRBV5-6 | NA | 18 | TGTGCCAGCAGCCCACTCCAAGGGACCCCGGGTTACCAAGAGACCCAGTACTTC | CASSPLQGTPGYQETQYF
few | TRBJ2-7 | TRBV5-1 | TRBD2 | 14 | TGCGCCAGCTCCATAGCCGGGACTATTTACGAGCAGTACTTC | CASSIAGTIYEQYF
NA | TRBJ2-7 | TRBV20-1 | TRBD1 | 14 | TGCAGTGCTTGTCCCGGGACAGGGGACTACGGGCAGTACTTC | CSACPGTGDYGQYF
few | TRBJ2-7 | TRBV7-2 | TRBD2 | 17 | TGTGCCAGCAGCCGTCGGGGTAGCGGGGGGTTTACCTACGAGCAGTACTTC | CASSRRGSGGFTYEQYF
many | TRBJ1-1 | TRBV6-2/TRBV6-3 | NA | 13 | TGTGCCAGCAGTTTATCGCGGTCAGGAGAAGCTTTCTTT | CASSLSRSGEAFF
NA | TRBJ2-7 | TRBV9 | NA | 15 | TGTGCCAGCAGCCGGGGCGAGGGATCGTTCTACGAGCAGTACTTC | CASSRGEGSFYEQYF
NA | TRBJ2-7 | TRBV27 | NA | 13 | TGTGCCAGCAGTTCGGTTTTTCCCTACGAGCAGTACTTC | CASSSVFPYEQYF
NA | TRBJ2-5 | TRBV20-1 | TRBD2 | 14 | TGCAGTGCTAGAATGAGCGGGGGGCGGGAGACCCAGTACTTC | CSARMSGGRETQYF
few | TRBJ2-5 | TRBV4-3 | NA | 15 | TGCACCAGCAGCCAGGAAAGGGCCAGCCAAGAGACCCAGTACTTC | CTSSQERASQETQYF
NA | TRBJ2-3 | TRBV30 | TRBD2 | 13 | TGTGCCTGGAGTACCGGGGGGACAGATACGCAGTATTTT | CAWSTGGTDTQYF
few | TRBJ2-1 | TRBV3-1 | TRBD2 | 15 | TGTGCCAGCAGCCAAGGACTAGCGACGTACAATGAGCAGTTCTTC | CASSQGLATYNEQFF
NA | TRBJ2-5 | TRBV5-4 | TRBD1 | 14 | TGTGCCAGCAGTTCTGGACAGGGATCGGAGACCCAGTACTTC | CASSSGQGSETQYF
few | TRBJ2-7 | TRBV28 | TRBD1 | 13 | TGTGCCAGCAGTTTCTTGAGGGGGCCCGAGCAGTACTTC | CASSFLRGPEQYF
NA | TRBJ2-1 | TRBV6-2/TRBV6-3 | NA | 12 | TGTGCCAGCAGTAGACAGGACAACCTCCAGTTCTTC | CASSRQDNLQFF
NA | TRBJ2-2 | TRBV3-1 | TRBD2 | 16 | TGTGCCAGCAGTCAACTAGCGGGGGGGTTTACCGGGGAGCTGTTTTTT | CASSQLAGGFTGELFF
NA | TRBJ2-5 | TRBV25-1 | TRBD1 | 15 | TGTGCCAGCAGTGAATTCACAGGGGCACAAGAGACCCAGTACTTC | CASSEFTGAQETQYF
few | TRBJ2-6 | TRBV11-2 | TRBD1 | 18 | TGTGCCAGCAGCCTGAGGGACAGAGCCTACTCTGGGGCCAACGTCCTGACTTTC | CASSLRDRAYSGANVLTF
many | TRBJ2-7 | TRBV5-1 | TRBD1 | 14 | TGTGCCAGCAGTTTCCGAGACAGGGGCTACGAGCAGTACTTC | CASSFRDRGYEQYF
NA | TRBJ1-2 | TRBV6-6 | TRBD1 | 16 | TGTGCCAGCAGTTATAACGGACAGGGGGCGAACTATGGCTACACCTTC | CASSYNGQGANYGYTF
few | TRBJ2-3 | TRBV5-1 | NA | 14 | TGCGCCAGCAGCTTGTCTCCAGGGCCAGATACGCAGTATTTT | CASSLSPGPDTQYF
NA | TRBJ2-1 | TRBV7-9 | TRBD2 | 15 | TGTGCCAGCACCGTAGCGGGGGGATCCTACAATGAGCAGTTCTTC | CASTVAGGSYNEQFF
NA | TRBJ1-2 | TRBV6-1 | NA | 13 | TGTGCCAGCGGGAACACAGGGCGGCATGGCTACACCTTC | CASGNTGRHGYTF
few | TRBJ1-1 | TRBV6-1 | NA | 16 | TGTGCCAGCAGTGCAAGGGCTCAGGGTATGAACACTGAAGCTTTCTTT | CASSARAQGMNTEAFF
NA | TRBJ2-5 | TRBV11-3 | NA | 14 | TGTGCCAGCAGCTTATTCAGGGCCGGGGAGACCCAGTACTTC | CASSLFRAGETQYF
few | TRBJ1-6 | TRBV10-3 | NA | 13 | TGTGCCTTCTCCGCTTCGCAGAATTCACCCCTCCACTTT | CAFSASQNSPLHF